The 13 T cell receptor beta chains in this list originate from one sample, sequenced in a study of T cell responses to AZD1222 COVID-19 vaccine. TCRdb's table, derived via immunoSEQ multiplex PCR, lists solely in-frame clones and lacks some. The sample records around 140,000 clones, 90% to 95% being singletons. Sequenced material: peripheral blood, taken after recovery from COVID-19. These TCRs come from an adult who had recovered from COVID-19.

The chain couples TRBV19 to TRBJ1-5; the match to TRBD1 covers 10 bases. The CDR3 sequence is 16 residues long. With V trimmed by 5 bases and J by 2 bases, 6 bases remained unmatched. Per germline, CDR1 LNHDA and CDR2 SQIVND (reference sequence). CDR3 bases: TGTGCCAGTAGTGCGGACAGGGGGTTCGGCAATCAGCCCCAGCATTTT. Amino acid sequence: CASSADRGFGNQPQHF.

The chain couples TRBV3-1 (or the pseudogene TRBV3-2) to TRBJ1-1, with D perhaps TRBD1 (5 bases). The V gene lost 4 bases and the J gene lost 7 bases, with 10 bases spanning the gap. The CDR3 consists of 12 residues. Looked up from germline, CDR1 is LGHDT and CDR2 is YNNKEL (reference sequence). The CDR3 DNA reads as TGTGCCAGCAGCCCAGGGCCCAATGAAGCTTTCTTT. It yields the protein CASSPGPNEAFF.

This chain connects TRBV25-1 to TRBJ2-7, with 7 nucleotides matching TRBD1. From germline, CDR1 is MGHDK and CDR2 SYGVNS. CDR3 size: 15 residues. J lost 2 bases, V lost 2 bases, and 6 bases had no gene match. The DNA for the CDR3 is TGTGCCAGCAGTGAAGAGGGGACAGCCCCCTACGAGCAGTACTTC. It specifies CASSEEGTAPYEQYF.

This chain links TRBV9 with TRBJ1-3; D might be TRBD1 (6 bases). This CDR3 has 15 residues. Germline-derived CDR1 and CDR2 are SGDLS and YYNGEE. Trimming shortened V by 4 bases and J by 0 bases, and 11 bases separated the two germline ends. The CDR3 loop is CASSRGDNSGNTIYF. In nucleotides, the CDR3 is TGTGCCAGCAGCCGGGGGGACAACTCTGGAAACACCATATATTTT.

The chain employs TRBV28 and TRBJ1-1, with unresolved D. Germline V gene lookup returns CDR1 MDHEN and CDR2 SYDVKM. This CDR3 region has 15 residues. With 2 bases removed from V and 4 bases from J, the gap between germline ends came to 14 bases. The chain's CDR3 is CASSLPHRVGTEAFF. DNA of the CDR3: TGTGCCAGCAGTTTACCCCATCGGGTTGGCACTGAAGCTTTCTTT.

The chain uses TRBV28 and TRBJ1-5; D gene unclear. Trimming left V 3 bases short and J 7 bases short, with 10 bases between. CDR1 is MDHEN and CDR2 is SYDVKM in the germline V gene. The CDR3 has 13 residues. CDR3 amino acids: CASSLGIHQPQHF. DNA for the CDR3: TGTGCCAGCAGTTTGGGAATCCACCAGCCCCAGCATTTT.

The CDR3 DNA reads TGCGCCAGTGGCGATGGCAGGGCCCAGGAGGGCTACACCTTC. Protein product: CASGDGRAQEGYTF. The chain has TRBV10-1 and TRBJ1-2, with a possible D match to TRBD1 (5 bases). The CDR3 sequence is 14 residues long. Deletions cut 9 bases from V and 8 bases from J, with 22 bases between. The germline V gene has CDR1 WNHNN and CDR2 SYGVQD (reference sequence).

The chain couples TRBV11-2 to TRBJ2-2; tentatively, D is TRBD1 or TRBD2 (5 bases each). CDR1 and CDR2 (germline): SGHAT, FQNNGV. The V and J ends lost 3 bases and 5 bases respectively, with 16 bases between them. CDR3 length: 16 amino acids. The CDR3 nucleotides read TGTGCCAGCAGCTTCCTTGGGGGTATGGGGACCGGGGAGCTGTTTTTT. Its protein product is CASSFLGGMGTGELFF.

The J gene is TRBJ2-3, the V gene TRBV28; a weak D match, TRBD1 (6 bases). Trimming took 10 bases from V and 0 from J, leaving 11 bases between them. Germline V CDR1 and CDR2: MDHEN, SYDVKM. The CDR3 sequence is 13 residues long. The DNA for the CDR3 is TGTGCCACCGCGGACAGTAGCACAGATACGCAGTATTTT. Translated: CATADSSTDTQYF.

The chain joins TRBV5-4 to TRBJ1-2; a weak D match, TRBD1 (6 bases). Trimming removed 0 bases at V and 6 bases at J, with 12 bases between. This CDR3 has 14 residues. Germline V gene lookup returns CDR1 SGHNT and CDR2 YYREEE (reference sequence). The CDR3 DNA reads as TGTGCCAGCAGCTTGGGCAGGGGTGGAAATGGCTACACCTTC. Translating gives CASSLGRGGNGYTF. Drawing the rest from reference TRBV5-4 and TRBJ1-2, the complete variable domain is ETGVTQSPTHLIKTRGQQVTLRCSSQSGHNTVSWYQQALGQGPQFIFQYYREEENGRGNFPPRFSGLQFPNYSSELNVNALELDDSALYLCASSLGRGGNGYTFGSGTRLTVV.

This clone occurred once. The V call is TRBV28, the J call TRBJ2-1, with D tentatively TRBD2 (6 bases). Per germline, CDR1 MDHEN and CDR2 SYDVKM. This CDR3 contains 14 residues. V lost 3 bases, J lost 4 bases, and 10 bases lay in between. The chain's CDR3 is CASSFPGAYNEQFF. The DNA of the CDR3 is TGTGCCAGCAGTTTCCCGGGAGCTTACAATGAGCAGTTCTTC.

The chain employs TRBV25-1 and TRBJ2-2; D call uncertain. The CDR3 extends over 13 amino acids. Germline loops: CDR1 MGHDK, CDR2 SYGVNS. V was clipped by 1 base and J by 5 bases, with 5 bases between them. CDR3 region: CASSEFFTGELFF. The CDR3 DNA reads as TGTGCCAGCAGTGAATTCTTTACCGGGGAGCTGTTTTTT.

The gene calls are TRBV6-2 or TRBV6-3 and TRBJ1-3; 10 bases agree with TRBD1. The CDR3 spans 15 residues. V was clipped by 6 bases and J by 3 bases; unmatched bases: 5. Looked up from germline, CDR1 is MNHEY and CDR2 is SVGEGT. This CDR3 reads CASSGTGEGGNTIYF. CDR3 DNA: TGTGCCAGCAGCGGGACAGGGGAAGGTGGAAACACCATATATTTT.